This T cell receptor beta chain was recovered during a study of T cells in Graves' hyperthyroidism and ophthalmopathy. Uncontrolled infection, other autoimmune disease, pregnancy and lactation each barred patients from inclusion. The TCR beta CDR3 regions underwent amplification using RNA transcripts as the source. Using the HTBI primer set, a first-round RT-PCR was run on the TCR CDR3. TCRdb re-called the multiplex PCR reads with MiXCR, one entry per CDR3 protein. The data show fewer than 450,000 distinct CDR3 sequences, with about 15% seen just once and roughly a third held by the top ten. This clonotype was counted ten times or more. Germline CDR1 and CDR2: ENHRY and SYGVKD. The CDR3 is 18 amino acids. V was cut by 0 bases and J by 0 bases, with 16 bases left in between.

This chain links TRBV10-3 with TRBJ2-3; weak D call: TRBD2 (5 bases). The sequencing sample was made of blood. The receptor was isolated from a woman aged 25 to 39 with Graves' hyperthyroidism that later progressed to Graves' ophthalmopathy. The DNA of the CDR3 is TGTGCCATCAGTGAGTCAGGACTTCTCGGAAGCAGCACAGATACGCAGTATTTT. Encoded protein: CAISESGLLGSSTDTQYF.